The 11 T cell receptor beta chains given below trace back to one sample, sequenced in a study of T cells in Graves' hyperthyroidism and ophthalmopathy. Amplification yielded TCR beta CDR3 regions, with RNA transcripts as the source. During a first-round RT-PCR of the TCR CDR3, the HTBI primer set was used. TCRdb reanalysed the multiplex PCR reads using MiXCR and keeps one entry per CDR3 protein. Of about 570,000 distinct CDR3 sequences detected, about half appear once; the ten largest clones hold around 19%. Input material: peripheral blood or thyroid tissue (not recorded which). The receptors were gathered from an adult woman with Graves' disease, either hyperthyroidism or ophthalmopathy (not recorded which).

This clonotype occurred many times. The chain carries TRBV20-1 and TRBJ1-1; the match to TRBD1 covers 8 bases. This CDR3 spans 13 amino acids. The V and J ends lost 5 bases and 3 bases, in that order; junction bases with no gene match: 5. CDR1 is DFQATT, CDR2 SNEGSKA, per germline (reference sequence). CDR3 nucleotides: TGCAGTGCTCAGGACAGGGTTTACACTGAAGCTTTCTTT. It yields the protein CSAQDRVYTEAFF.

This clonotype was detected a few times. This rearrangement joins TRBV20-1 to TRBJ2-6, with TRBD2 as a possible D gene (5 bases). This CDR3 region has 16 residues. V gave up 5 bases and J gave up 2 bases, with 16 bases separating them. CDR1 and CDR2 from the germline V gene are DFQATT and SNEGSKA (reference sequence). The CDR3 nucleotides read TGCAGTGCTGTCCCCCACCGAGGGACTGGGGCCAACGTCCTGACTTTC. Its protein product is CSAVPHRGTGANVLTF.

This chain joins TRBV5-5 and TRBJ2-7; TRBD1 or TRBD2 may be the D gene (5 bases each). The CDR3 extends over 14 amino acids. V was shortened by 2 bases and J by 4 bases, with 13 bases between the two germline ends. Per germline, CDR1 SGHKS and CDR2 YYEKEE (reference sequence). Here the CDR3 reads CASSFWGPSYEQYF. CDR3 DNA sequence: TGTGCCAGCAGCTTTTGGGGACCCTCTTACGAGCAGTACTTC.

This clonotype was observed once. J is TRBJ1-1 and V is TRBV15; no firm D call. This CDR3 region has 15 residues. CDR1 LNHNV and CDR2 YYDKDF come from the germline V gene (reference sequence). V was pared by 4 bases and J by 5 bases, with 17 bases between. The CDR3 region has the DNA TGTGCCACCAGCACTAAGACCGGGAGAAGGACTGAAGCTTTCTTT. Protein product: CATSTKTGRRTEAFF.

This clonotype came up many times. This chain uses TRBV5-6 with TRBJ1-2; 9 bases are shared with TRBD1. This CDR3 spans 15 amino acids. Trimming cost V 0 bases and J 8 bases; bases outside gene matches: 8. The germline V gene has CDR1 SGHDT and CDR2 YYEEEE. CDR3 sequence: CASSLAGTGRRGYTF. In DNA, the CDR3 is TGTGCCAGCAGCTTGGCCGGGACAGGGCGTAGGGGCTACACCTTC. Full variable domain (outside the CDR3, taken from reference TRBV5-6 and TRBJ1-2): DAGVTQSPTHLIKTRGQQVTLRCSPKSGHDTVSWYQQALGQGPQFIFQYYEEEERQRGNFPDRFSGHQFPNYSSELNVNALLLGDSALYLCASSLAGTGRRGYTFGSGTRLTVV.

The chain uses TRBV2 and TRBJ2-5; D is perhaps TRBD1 or TRBD2 (6 bases each). V lost 11 bases and J lost 1, with 11 bases in between. From germline, CDR1 is SNHLY and CDR2 FYNNEI. The CDR3 has 12 amino acids. CDR3 amino acids: CAARGGQETQYF. The CDR3 bases are TGTGCCGCCAGGGGAGGCCAAGAGACCCAGTACTTC.

The chain joins TRBV6-6 to TRBJ2-7, with 10 bases identical to TRBD1. With V trimmed by 6 bases and J by 3 bases, 11 bases remained unmatched. Per the germline V gene, CDR1 is MNHNY and CDR2 is SVGAGI (reference sequence). The CDR3 consists of 16 residues. The CDR3 nucleotides are TGTGCCAGCAGACATCGACCCGGGACAGGGGACTACGAGCAGTACTTC. This gives the protein CASRHRPGTGDYEQYF.

This clonotype was seen at least ten times. The genes are TRBV7-6 and TRBJ2-7; either TRBD1 or TRBD2 may fit D (5 bases each). Trimming left V 0 bases short and J 1 base short, with 10 bases between. Per the germline V gene, CDR1 is SGHVS and CDR2 is FNYEAQ. This CDR3 has 15 residues. Here the CDR3 reads CASSLALGPSYEQYF. DNA of the CDR3: TGTGCCAGCAGCTTAGCCTTGGGACCGTCCTACGAGCAGTACTTC.

This clonotype came up many times. This rearrangement joins TRBV4-1 to TRBJ1-4; tentatively, D is TRBD1 (6 bases). Trimming left V 0 bases short and J 8 bases short, with 19 bases between. The CDR3 extends over 17 amino acids. The germline V gene has CDR1 MGHRA and CDR2 YSYEKL. CDR3 nucleotide sequence: TGCGCCAGCAGCCAAGATAGGCAGGGGCTTAGACACGAAAAACTGTTTTTT. It encodes CASSQDRQGLRHEKLFF.

The rearrangement links TRBV28 to TRBJ1-5, with D maybe TRBD1 (6 bases). The CDR3 runs to 14 residues. Germline loops: CDR1 MDHEN, CDR2 SYDVKM. The V end was cut by 1 base, the J end by 5 bases, with 9 bases between. The CDR3 loop reads CASSLYSGDQPQHF. Here the CDR3 DNA reads TGTGCCAGCAGTTTATATTCAGGGGATCAGCCCCAGCATTTT.

This sequence joins TRBV20-1 and TRBJ1-1; D is undetermined. Trimming cost V 0 bases and J 3 bases, with 11 bases left between them. Germline V CDR1 and CDR2: DFQATT, SNEGSKA (reference sequence). The CDR3 runs to 14 residues. DNA of the CDR3: TGCAGTGCTAGAGATGGGGTTGCGCACACTGAAGCTTTCTTT. Residues: CSARDGVAHTEAFF.